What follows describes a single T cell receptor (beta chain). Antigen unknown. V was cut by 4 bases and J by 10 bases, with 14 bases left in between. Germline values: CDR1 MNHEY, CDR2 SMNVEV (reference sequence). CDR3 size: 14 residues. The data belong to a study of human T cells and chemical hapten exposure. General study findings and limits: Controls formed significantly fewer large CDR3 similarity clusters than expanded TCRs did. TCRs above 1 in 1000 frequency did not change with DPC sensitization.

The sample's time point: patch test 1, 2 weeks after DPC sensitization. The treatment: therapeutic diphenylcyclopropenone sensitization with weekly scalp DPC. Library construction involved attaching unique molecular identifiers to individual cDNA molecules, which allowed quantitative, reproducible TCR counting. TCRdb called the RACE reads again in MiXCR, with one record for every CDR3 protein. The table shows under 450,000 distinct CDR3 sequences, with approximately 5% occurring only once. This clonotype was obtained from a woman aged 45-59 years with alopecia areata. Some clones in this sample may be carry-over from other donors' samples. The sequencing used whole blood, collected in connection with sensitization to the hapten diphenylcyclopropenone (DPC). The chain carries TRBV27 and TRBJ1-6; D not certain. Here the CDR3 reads CASSWEYESSPLHF. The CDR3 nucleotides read TGTGCCAGCAGTTGGGAGTACGAAAGCTCACCCCTCCACTTT.